This T cell receptor beta chain was found in a study of blood T cell repertoires in COVID-19. Study background: Spain, Italy and the United States supplied samples that represented acute and convalescent COVID-19. T cells, B-cell-depleted T cells, or PBMCs supplied cDNA or gDNA.

The CDR3 is 15 amino acids. The V end lost 0 bases, the J end lost 6 bases, and 14 bases lay between the germline ends. Germline V lookup: CDR1 SEHNR, CDR2 FQNEAQ (reference sequence). Per the original data handling: Reference gene primer amplification gave estimated nucleated cell counts. Some clones are missing from TCRdb's copy, which holds only in-frame ones; the method was immunoSEQ multiplex PCR. V, J and clone size are taken as reported in that table, and D and trimming were inferred from the DNA itself. The data show about 240,000 clones, with roughly four fifths seen just once and 4% to 5% held by the top ten.

The sequence was collected from an older woman with acute or convalescent COVID-19. Sequenced material: peripheral blood. The genes are TRBV7-9 and TRBJ1-1; D not certain. The CDR3 protein is CASSLARASGSEAFF. The CDR3 nucleotides read TGTGCCAGCAGCTTAGCGAGGGCCTCGGGGTCTGAAGCTTTCTTT.